In its sample, the clone carrying this TCR beta chain was seen many times. Antigen unknown. Construction of the TCR beta libraries employed iRepertoire HTBI primers in conjunction with Arm-PCR of CDR3 regions. TCRdb independently ran MiXCR on the multiplex PCR reads; one entry per CDR3 protein. Of some 370,000 distinct CDR3 sequences in the sample, 12% are singletons; the top ten hold approximately 20%. The data were obtained in a study of regulatory T cells in long-lasting Graves disease. Noted time point: newly diagnosed GD, antithyroid drugs for less than 3 months. RNA isolated from PBMCs was used to make the TCR library. This CDR3 is built from 17 residues. CDR1 SGHAT and CDR2 FQNNGV come from the germline V gene. J lost 1 base, V lost 5 bases, and 8 bases had no gene match. Overall study findings and caveats: New patients shared roughly 1,000 public clonotypes, and persistent patients shared more, with under 3,500.

Another study also made use of these data, one on T cells in Graves' hyperthyroidism and ophthalmopathy.

The V and J genes are TRBV11-2 and TRBJ2-5, with TRBD2 identical over 12 bases. This material consisted of peripheral blood mononuclear cells (PBMCs), taken at new diagnosis, from a patient treated with antithyroid drugs. This TCR came from a woman aged 18-29 years with Graves disease. The CDR3 is CASSPTWTSGAQETQYF. DNA for the CDR3: TGTGCCAGCAGCCCCACCTGGACTAGCGGGGCCCAAGAGACCCAGTACTTC.